Shown below are 5 T cell receptor beta chains from a single sample sequenced in a study of post-analysis software for immune sequencing data. Whole-study findings and limits: The study found TRBV5-6, TRBV5-1 and TRBV20-1 among a few TRBV segments more frequent in patients than controls.

Their antigens remain unidentified. Carried by the TCR beta cDNA libraries were unique molecular identifiers. TCRdb called the PCR reads again in MiXCR, with one record for every CDR3 protein. The sample holds roughly 670,000 distinct CDR3 sequences, approximately 59% seen once. The sample was blood. The source is a girl aged 2-10 years with multiple sclerosis.

The V call is TRBV29-1, the J call TRBJ2-3; either TRBD1 or TRBD2 may fit D (5 bases each). The CDR3 runs to 14 residues. The germline V gene has CDR1 SQVTM and CDR2 ANQGSEA. Between the trimmed V and J ends, which lost 7 bases and 2 bases, there was a span of 16 bases. CDR3 amino acids: CSARDGVTTDTQYF. CDR3 DNA: TGCAGCGCCCGGGACGGAGTAACCACAGATACGCAGTATTTT.

A few counts support this clonotype. This chain joins TRBV7-3 and TRBJ2-7; 7 nucleotides align to TRBD1. Germline CDR1 SGHTA, CDR2 FQGTGA. After removal of 5 bases from V and 4 bases from J, the junction contained 11 bases not matched to a gene. The CDR3 extends over 15 amino acids. The CDR3: CASSPAGGPGYEQYF. DNA of the CDR3: TGTGCCAGCAGCCCGGCAGGGGGTCCAGGATACGAGCAGTACTTC.

The genes are TRBV2 and TRBJ1-2; no firm D call. Germline V gene sequence: CDR1 SNHLY, CDR2 FYNNEI. V dropped 3 bases and J dropped 8 bases, with 10 bases sitting between them. CDR3 length: 12 amino acids. As DNA, the CDR3 is TGTGCCAGCAGTGATTATTTAAAGGGCTACACCTTC. Its protein product is CASSDYLKGYTF.

The chain links TRBV7-2 to TRBJ2-7; D might be TRBD2 (5 bases). The germline V gene encodes CDR1 SGHTA and CDR2 FQGNSA. The ends were cut back, 0 bases at V and 0 bases at J, with 9 bases in the middle. The CDR3 spans 15 residues. The CDR3 nucleotides read TGTGCCAGCAGCTTAGCGGTAGCGAGCTCCTACGAGCAGTACTTC. Translation: CASSLAVASSYEQYF.

The chain has TRBV7-2 and TRBJ2-1; 9 positions match TRBD2. The CDR3 runs 15 residues. Germline CDR1 is SGHTA and CDR2 is FQGNSA. J lost 7 bases, V lost 6 bases, and 10 bases had no gene match. CDR3 coding DNA: TGTGCCAGCAGGCGACTTTTAGCGGGAGATAATGAGCAGTTCTTC. Protein: CASRRLLAGDNEQFF.